Sequencing of this TCR beta chain was carried out in a study of T-cell reconstitution after alpha-beta-depleted transplantation in children. Unique molecular identifiers were incorporated into the prepared TCRbeta library. MiXCR was run by TCRdb on the PCR reads, yielding one entry per CDR3 protein. The sample shows about 540,000 distinct CDR3 sequences, about 16% of them seen only once. This CDR3 has 14 amino acids. This clonotype was counted between two and nine times. The chain is built from TRBV21-1 and TRBJ1-1; the table's D call TRBD1 went unverified against the DNA. TRBV21-1 is a recognized pseudogene. Sequences were derived from PBMCs from the stem cell graft donor, sampled from the stem cell graft. This sequence was found in a human donor who donated a stem cell graft to a child with acute lymphoblastic leukemia. CDR3 nucleotides: TGTGCCAGCAGCAAAGCGGGGGGTCAAACTGAAGCTTTCTTT. Translation: CASSKAGGQTEAFF.